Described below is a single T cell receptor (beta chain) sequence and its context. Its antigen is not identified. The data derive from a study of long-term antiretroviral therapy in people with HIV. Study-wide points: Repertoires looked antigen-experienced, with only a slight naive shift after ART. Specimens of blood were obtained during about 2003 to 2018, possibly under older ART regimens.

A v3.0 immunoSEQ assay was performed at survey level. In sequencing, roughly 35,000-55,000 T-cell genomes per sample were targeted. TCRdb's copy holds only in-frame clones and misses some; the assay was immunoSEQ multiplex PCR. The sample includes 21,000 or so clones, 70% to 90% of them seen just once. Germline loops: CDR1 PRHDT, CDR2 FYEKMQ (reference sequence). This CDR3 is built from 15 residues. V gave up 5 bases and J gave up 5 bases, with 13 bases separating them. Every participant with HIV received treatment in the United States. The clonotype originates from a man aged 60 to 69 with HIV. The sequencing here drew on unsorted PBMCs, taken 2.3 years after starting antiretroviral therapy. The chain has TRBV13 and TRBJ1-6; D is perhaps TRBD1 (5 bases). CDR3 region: CASSGGVKDNSPLHF. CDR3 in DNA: TGTGCCAGCAGCGGAGGGGTTAAGGATAATTCACCCCTCCACTTT.